This entry is about one T cell receptor beta chain. No antigen is known for it. In the PCR, 60 Vbeta and 13 Jbeta primers were used. TCRdb's table, derived via immunoSEQ multiplex PCR, lists solely in-frame clones and lacks some. The profile shows about 200,000 clones, roughly 90% of them singletons. These data come from a study of cytomegalovirus exposure and HLA in healthy donors. General study findings and limits: Associated with HLA alleles at 0.05 false discovery rate in a later analysis were around 15,000 TCR beta sequences. Approximately 160 TCR beta chains were listed as cytomegalovirus-associated.

The receptor comes from a woman younger than 45 in good health and CMV-seronegative. The sample taken for sequencing was PBMCs.

In nucleotides, the CDR3 is TGTGCCAGTAGCAACCCCAGGGATGAGCAGTTCTTC. It encodes CASSNPRDEQFF. The rearrangement links TRBV19 to TRBJ2-1; tentative D call: TRBD1 (5 bases). Trimming removed 6 bases from V and 8 bases from J, with 11 bases in between. The CDR3 length is 12 residues. CDR1 is LNHDA and CDR2 is SQIVND in the germline V gene (reference sequence). The whole variable domain, remainder taken from reference TRBV19 and TRBJ2-1, is DGGITQSPKYLFRKEGQNVTLSCEQNLNHDAMYWYRQDPGQGLRLIYYSQIVNDFQKGDIAEGYSVSREKKESFPLTVTSAQKNPTAFYLCASSNPRDEQFFGPGTRLTVL.